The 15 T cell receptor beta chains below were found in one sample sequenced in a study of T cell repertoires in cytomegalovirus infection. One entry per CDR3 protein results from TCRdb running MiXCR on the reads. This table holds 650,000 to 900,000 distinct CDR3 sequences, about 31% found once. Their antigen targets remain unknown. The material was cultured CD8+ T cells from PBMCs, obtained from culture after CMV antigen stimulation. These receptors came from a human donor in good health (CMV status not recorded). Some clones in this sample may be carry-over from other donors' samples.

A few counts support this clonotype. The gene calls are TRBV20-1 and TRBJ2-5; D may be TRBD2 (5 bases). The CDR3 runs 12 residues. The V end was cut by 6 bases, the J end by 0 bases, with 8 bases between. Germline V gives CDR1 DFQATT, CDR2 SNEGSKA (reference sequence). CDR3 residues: CSARGHQETQYF. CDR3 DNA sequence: TGCAGTGCCCGGGGTCACCAAGAGACCCAGTACTTC.

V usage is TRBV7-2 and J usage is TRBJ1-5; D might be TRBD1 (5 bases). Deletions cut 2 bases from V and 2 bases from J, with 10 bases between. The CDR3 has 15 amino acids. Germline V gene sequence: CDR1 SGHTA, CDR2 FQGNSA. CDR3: CASSLWDGGNQPQHF. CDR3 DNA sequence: TGTGCCAGCAGCTTATGGGACGGGGGCAATCAGCCCCAGCATTTT.

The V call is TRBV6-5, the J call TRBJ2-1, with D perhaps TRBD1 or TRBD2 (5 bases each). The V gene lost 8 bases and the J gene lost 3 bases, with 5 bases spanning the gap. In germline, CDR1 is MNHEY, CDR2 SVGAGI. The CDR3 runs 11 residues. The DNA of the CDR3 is TGTGCCAGCGGGGGCTACAATGAGCAGTTCTTC. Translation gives CASGGYNEQFF.

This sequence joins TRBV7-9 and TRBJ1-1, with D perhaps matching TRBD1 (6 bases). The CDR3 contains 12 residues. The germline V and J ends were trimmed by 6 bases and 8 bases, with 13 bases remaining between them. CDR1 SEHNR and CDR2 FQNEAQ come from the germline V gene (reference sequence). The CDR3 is CASSLYRDEAFF. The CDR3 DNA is TGTGCCAGCAGTCTGTACAGGGACGAAGCTTTCTTT.

CDR3 nucleotides: TGTGCCAGCTCACCAAATGAACTGGGGGAAGAGACCCAGTACTTC. Protein sequence: CASSPNELGEETQYF. The rearrangement links TRBV18 to TRBJ2-5; D may be TRBD1 or TRBD2 (5 bases each). Germline V CDR1 and CDR2: KGHSH, LQKENI. CDR3 length equals 15 residues. V lost 2 bases to trimming and J lost 3 bases, with 13 bases between them.

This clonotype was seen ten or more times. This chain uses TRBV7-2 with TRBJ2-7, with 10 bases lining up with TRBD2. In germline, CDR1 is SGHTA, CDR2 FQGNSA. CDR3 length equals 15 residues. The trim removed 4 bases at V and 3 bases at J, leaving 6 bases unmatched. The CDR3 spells CASSSIAGGYYEQYV. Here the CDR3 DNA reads TGTGCCAGCAGCTCAATAGCGGGGGGCTACTACGAGCAGTACGTC.

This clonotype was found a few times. In nucleotides, the CDR3 is TGTGCCAGCAGTGCGGGACAACCTAATGAAAAACTGTTTTTT. This encodes CASSAGQPNEKLFF. The chain couples TRBV7-9 to TRBJ1-4; D perhaps matches TRBD1 (6 bases). From germline, CDR1 is SEHNR and CDR2 FQNEAQ (reference sequence). CDR3 length equals 14 residues. V dropped 6 bases and J dropped 3 bases, with 11 bases sitting between them.

CDR3 loop: CASSSGIGTGDFSTDTQYF. In DNA form, the CDR3 reads TGTGCCAGCAGCTCTGGGATTGGGACAGGGGACTTTAGCACAGATACGCAGTATTTT. The chain employs TRBV7-3 and TRBJ2-3, with TRBD1 matching 10 bases. V was pared by 4 bases and J by 0 bases, with 13 bases of the junction left unmatched. The V gene's germline CDR1 is SGHTA and CDR2 FQGTGA. This CDR3 spans 19 amino acids.

The CDR3 DNA follows: TGTGCCAGCAGCTTGGGACAGGGTAGGCGCGGCTACACCTTC. Its protein product is CASSLGQGRRGYTF. The gene calls are TRBV5-6 and TRBJ1-2; the match to TRBD1 covers 7 bases. V shed 0 bases, J shed 8 bases, and the junction held 7 bases outside the gene matches. The CDR3 consists of 14 residues. CDR1 and CDR2 from the germline V gene are SGHDT and YYEEEE.

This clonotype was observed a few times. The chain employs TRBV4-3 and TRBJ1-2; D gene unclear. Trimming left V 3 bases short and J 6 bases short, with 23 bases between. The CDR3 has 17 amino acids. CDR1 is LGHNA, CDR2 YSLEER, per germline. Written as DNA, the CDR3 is TGCGCCAGCAGCCAGCTCGAGAGCCCCGGCCCCCAAGATGGCTACACCTTC. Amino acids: CASSQLESPGPQDGYTF.

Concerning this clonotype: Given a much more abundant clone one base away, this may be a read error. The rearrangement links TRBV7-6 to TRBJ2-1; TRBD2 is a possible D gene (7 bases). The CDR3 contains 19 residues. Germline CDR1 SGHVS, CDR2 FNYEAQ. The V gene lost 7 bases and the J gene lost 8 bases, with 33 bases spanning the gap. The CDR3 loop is CASTLRGQRGGELRDEQFF. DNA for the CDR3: TGTGCCAGCACCCTCAGGGGCCAGCGGGGAGGGGAGTTGAGGGATGAGCAGTTCTTC. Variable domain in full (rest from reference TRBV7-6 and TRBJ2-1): GAGVSQSPRYKVTKRGQDVALRCDPISGHVSLYWYRQALGQGPEFLTYFNYEAQQDKSGLPNDRFSAERPEGSISTLTIQRTEQRDSAMYRCASTLRGQRGGELRDEQFFGPGTRLTVL.

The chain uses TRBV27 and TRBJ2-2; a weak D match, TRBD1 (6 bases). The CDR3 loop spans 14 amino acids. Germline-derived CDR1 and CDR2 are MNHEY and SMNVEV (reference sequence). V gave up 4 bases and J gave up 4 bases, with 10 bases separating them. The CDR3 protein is CASSYGTPTGELFF. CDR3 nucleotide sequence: TGTGCCAGCAGTTATGGGACACCCACCGGGGAGCTGTTTTTT.

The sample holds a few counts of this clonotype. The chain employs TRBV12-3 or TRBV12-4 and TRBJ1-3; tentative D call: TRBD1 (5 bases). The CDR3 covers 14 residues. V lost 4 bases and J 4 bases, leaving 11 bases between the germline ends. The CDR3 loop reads CASSSVGVGNTIYF. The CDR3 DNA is TGTGCCAGCAGTTCCGTGGGGGTAGGAAACACCATATATTTT.

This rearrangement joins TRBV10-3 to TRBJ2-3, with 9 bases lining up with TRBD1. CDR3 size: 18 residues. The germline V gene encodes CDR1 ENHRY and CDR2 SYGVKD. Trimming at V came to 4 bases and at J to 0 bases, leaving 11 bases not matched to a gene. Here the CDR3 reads CAISGVWGQGSSTDTQYF. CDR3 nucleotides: TGTGCCATCAGTGGTGTGTGGGGACAGGGATCTAGCACAGATACGCAGTATTTT.

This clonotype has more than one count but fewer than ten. The CDR3 region is CASSEKRTGVNTEAFF. The CDR3 DNA reads as TGTGCCAGCAGTGAAAAGAGGACAGGGGTGAACACTGAAGCTTTCTTT. The chain joins TRBV6-6 to TRBJ1-1; the match to TRBD1 covers 9 bases. This CDR3 is built from 16 residues. Germline CDR1 is MNHNY and CDR2 is SVGAGI (reference sequence). V was clipped by 5 bases and J by 0 bases; unmatched bases: 7.